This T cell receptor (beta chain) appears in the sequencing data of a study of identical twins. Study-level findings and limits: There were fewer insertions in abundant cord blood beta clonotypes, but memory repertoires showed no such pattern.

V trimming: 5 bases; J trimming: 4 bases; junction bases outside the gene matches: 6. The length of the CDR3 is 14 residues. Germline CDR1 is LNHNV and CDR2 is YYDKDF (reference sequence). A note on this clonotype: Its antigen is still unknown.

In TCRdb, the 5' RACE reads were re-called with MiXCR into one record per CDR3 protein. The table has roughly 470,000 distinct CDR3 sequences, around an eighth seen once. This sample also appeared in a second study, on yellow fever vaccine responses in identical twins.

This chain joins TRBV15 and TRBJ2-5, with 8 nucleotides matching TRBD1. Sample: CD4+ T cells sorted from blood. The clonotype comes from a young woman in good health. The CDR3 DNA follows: TGTGCCACCAGCGCAGGGGGCTCGGGAGAGACCCAGTACTTC. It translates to CATSAGGSGETQYF.